The next 31 T cell receptor beta chains were all read from a single sample in a study of T cell changes during pregnancy in multiple sclerosis. The protocol was immunoSEQ multiplex PCR, while the TCRdb copy is restricted to in-frame clones and leaves out a portion. The table lists about 40,000 clones, about 90% of them singletons. Sequenced material: CD4+ T cells from peripheral blood mononuclear cells, taken in the third trimester of pregnancy. The origin of the receptors is a female donor in good health, enrolled as a control in a pregnancy study.

J is TRBJ2-1 and V is TRBV5-8; a possible D gene is TRBD2 (7 bases). This CDR3 region has 17 residues. The germline V gene encodes CDR1 SGHTS and CDR2 YDEGEE. V was pared by 3 bases and J by 3 bases, with 19 bases between. The CDR3 is CASSSSWGGFNYNEQFF. The CDR3, as DNA: TGTGCCAGCAGCTCGTCTTGGGGGGGCTTCAACTACAATGAGCAGTTCTTC.

The chain combines TRBV28 with TRBJ2-2, with 10 bases identical to TRBD2. Unmatched junction bases numbered 7, after V lost 5 bases and J lost 7 bases. CDR1 is MDHEN, CDR2 SYDVKM, per germline. The CDR3 consists of 15 residues. The CDR3 loop is CASSDLAGEVGELFF. Written as DNA, the CDR3 is TGTGCCAGCAGTGATCTAGCGGGAGAAGTCGGGGAGCTGTTTTTT.

The rearrangement uses TRBV27 and TRBJ2-5; D might be TRBD2 (6 bases). From germline, CDR1 is MNHEY and CDR2 SMNVEV (reference sequence). CDR3 length equals 16 residues. Trimming pared 8 bases from V and 3 bases from J, leaving 22 bases between. The CDR3: CASRPTTARGEETQYF. For the CDR3, the DNA is TGTGCCAGCCGACCGACGACAGCTCGCGGGGAAGAGACCCAGTACTTC.

The chain joins TRBV5-1 to TRBJ1-2, with D maybe TRBD1 (5 bases). Trimming took off 2 bases at V and 4 bases at J, with 18 bases between the two ends. The CDR3 consists of 16 residues. In germline, CDR1 is SGHRS, CDR2 YFSETQ. The DNA of the CDR3 is TGCGCCAGCAGCTTTGTTCAAGGGGAAGGATTCTATGGCTACACCTTC. Protein sequence: CASSFVQGEGFYGYTF.

V usage is TRBV9 and J usage is TRBJ2-7; no reliable D call. Germline CDR1 and CDR2: SGDLS and YYNGEE. V dropped 4 bases and J dropped 4 bases, with 15 bases sitting between them. The CDR3 covers 14 residues. CDR3 loop: CASSLLNSRYEQYF. CDR3 nucleotides: TGTGCCAGCAGCCTGTTGAACAGCCGATACGAGCAGTACTTC.

V is TRBV5-1 and J is TRBJ2-1; TRBD2 aligns across 11 bases. V shed 1 base and J 7 bases; nucleotides not matched to a gene: 10. The CDR3 loop spans 17 amino acids. CDR1 is SGHRS and CDR2 is YFSETQ in the germline V gene. Here the CDR3 reads CASSLYPRTSGLNEQFF. The CDR3 nucleotides read TGCGCCAGCAGCTTGTACCCCCGGACTAGCGGGCTTAATGAGCAGTTCTTC.

V gene TRBV11-2 combines with J gene TRBJ2-1; no definite D call. The V end was cut by 4 bases, the J end by 0 bases, with 10 bases between. Germline V gene data show CDR1 as SGHAT and CDR2 as FQNNGV. There are 15 residues in the CDR3. The CDR3 reads CASSSVRSSYNEQFF. For the CDR3, the DNA is TGTGCCAGCAGCTCTGTCCGGAGCTCCTACAATGAGCAGTTCTTC.

This clone was counted once. This chain connects TRBV4-2 to TRBJ1-3, with D perhaps matching TRBD1 (6 bases). The CDR3 extends over 15 amino acids. Per the germline V gene, CDR1 is LGHNA and CDR2 is YNFKEQ. Trimming left V 0 bases short and J 4 bases short, with 10 bases between. The CDR3 DNA follows: TGTGCCAGCAGCCAAGATCTAGGACAGGGAAACACCATATATTTT. This translates into CASSQDLGQGNTIYF.

The CDR3, as DNA: TGCGCCAGCACAGGGGAAGGCCAAGAGACCCAGTACTTC. This encodes CASTGEGQETQYF. The chain employs TRBV5-1 and TRBJ2-5, with D possibly matching TRBD1 (6 bases). Trimming shortened V by 6 bases and J by 1 base, and 10 bases separated the two germline ends. Per germline, CDR1 SGHRS and CDR2 YFSETQ. CDR3 length: 13 residues.

To note about this clone: One end of the junction is discordant with germline, which a read error may explain. The V call is TRBV7-7, the J call TRBJ2-3; 10 bases fit TRBD2. This CDR3 has 13 amino acids. The germline CDR1 and CDR2 sequences are SSHAT and FNYEAQ (reference sequence). CDR3 bases: TGTGCTAGCAGCGGGGGGGTCGGGGATACGCAGTATTTT. Its protein product is CASSGGVGDTQYF.

This chain links TRBV6-6 with TRBJ2-1; TRBD1 matches at 8 bases. The CDR3 length is 14 residues. V shed 6 bases and J 5 bases; nucleotides not matched to a gene: 6. Germline loops: CDR1 MNHNY, CDR2 SVGAGI (reference sequence). CDR3 coding DNA: TGTGCCAGCAGCCGCAAGGACAGGGACAATGAGCAGTTCTTC. It encodes CASSRKDRDNEQFF.

The chain has TRBV5-4 and TRBJ2-3; TRBD1 aligns across 9 bases. CDR1 and CDR2 from the germline V gene are SGHNT and YYREEE (reference sequence). The CDR3 sequence is 15 residues long. Germline trimming cut 6 bases from V and 1 base from J; bases unmatched to any gene: 6. The CDR3 region has the DNA TGTGCCAGCAACACAGGGGGCGCCGGCACAGATACGCAGTATTTT. It yields the protein CASNTGGAGTDTQYF.

This chain links TRBV11-1 with TRBJ2-1; TRBD2 matches at 9 bases. The germline V gene has CDR1 SGHAT and CDR2 FQDESV (reference sequence). CDR3 length: 15 amino acids. V dropped 6 bases and J dropped 7; count of bases not matched to a gene: 10. The CDR3 loop reads CASSYSGSSRNEQFF. The CDR3, as DNA: TGTGCCAGCAGTTATAGCGGGAGCTCTAGAAATGAGCAGTTCTTC.

The genes are TRBV7-2 and TRBJ2-1; TRBD2 aligns across 9 bases. V lost 5 bases to trimming and J lost 6 bases; unmatched junction nucleotides: 8. Per germline, CDR1 SGHTA and CDR2 FQGNSA. CDR3 size: 15 residues. The CDR3 bases are TGTGCCAGCAGCCAAGGCGGGGGGGCCCTCAATGAGCAGTTCTTC. It codes for CASSQGGGALNEQFF. Supplemented by reference TRBV7-2 and TRBJ2-1, the full variable domain reads GAGVSQSPSNKVTEKGKDVELRCDPISGHTALYWYRQSLGQGLEFLIYFQGNSAPDKSGLPSDRFSAERTGGSVSTLTIQRTQQEDSAVYLCASSQGGGALNEQFFGPGTRLTVL.

The rearrangement joins TRBV5-4 to TRBJ2-3; a weak D match, TRBD1 (6 bases). Per germline, CDR1 SGHNT and CDR2 YYREEE (reference sequence). The CDR3 has 15 amino acids. Trimming removed 6 bases at V and 4 bases at J, with 18 bases between. The CDR3, as DNA: TGTGCCAGCAACTCGCAAGGGGGTTCGGCAGATACGCAGTATTTT. The encoded protein is CASNSQGGSADTQYF.

A word on this clone: At one boundary the junction diverges from the germline segment, which might be a read error. Other DNA sequences within the sample encode an identical CDR3. The genes are TRBV5-4 and TRBJ2-3; 9 nucleotides match TRBD2. Germline CDR1 SGHNT, CDR2 YYREEE (reference sequence). The CDR3 has 17 amino acids. The CDR3 DNA reads as TGCGCCAGCAGCCGCCCGACTAGCGGAAATACAGTAGATACGCAGTATTTT. It is translated as CASSRPTSGNTVDTQYF. Based on the CDR3 plus reference TRBV5-4 and TRBJ2-3, the full variable domain is ETGVTQSPTHLIKTRGQQVTLRCSSQSGHNTVSWYQQALGQGPQFIFQYYREEENGRGNFPPRFSGLQFPNYSSELNVNALELDDSALYLCASSRPTSGNTVDTQYFGPGTRLTVL.

In this sample, this clone turned up once. This rearrangement joins TRBV29-1 to TRBJ2-1; TRBD2 aligns across 8 bases. The V and J ends lost 6 bases and 7 bases, in that order; junction bases with no gene match: 11. The germline V gene encodes CDR1 SQVTM and CDR2 ANQGSEA. The CDR3 runs to 14 residues. The CDR3 loop reads CSVQAGEGSNEQFF. The CDR3 nucleotides are TGCAGCGTACAAGCGGGGGAGGGGTCGAATGAGCAGTTCTTC.

This sequence joins TRBV11-2 and TRBJ1-1, with D possibly TRBD1 on 6 matching bases. The CDR3 runs to 14 residues. Trimming left V 5 bases short and J 1 base short, with 11 bases between. Germline CDR1 SGHAT, CDR2 FQNNGV. The CDR3 DNA reads as TGTGCCAGCAGCAGGGACATCGAGAACACTGAAGCTTTCTTT. This gives the protein CASSRDIENTEAFF.

This chain connects TRBV7-9 to TRBJ1-5; TRBD1 might be the D (6 bases). The V gene lost 4 bases and the J gene lost 0 bases, with 10 bases spanning the gap. The CDR3 totals 15 residues. Looked up from germline, CDR1 is SEHNR and CDR2 is FQNEAQ (reference sequence). The CDR3 is CASSSDRNSNQPQHF. The CDR3 region has the DNA TGTGCCAGCAGCTCCGACAGGAATAGCAATCAGCCCCAGCATTTT. The full variable domain, completed using reference TRBV7-9 and TRBJ1-5, is DTGVSQNPRHKITKRGQNVTFRCDPISEHNRLYWYRQTLGQGPEFLTYFQNEAQLEKSRLLSDRFSAERPKGSFSTLEIQRTEQGDSAMYLCASSSDRNSNQPQHFGDGTRLSIL.

The chain carries TRBV18 and TRBJ2-7, with TRBD2 matching over 7 bases. Germline V gives CDR1 KGHSH, CDR2 LQKENI. V gave up 3 bases and J gave up 5 bases; unmatched junction bases: 4. This CDR3 has 13 amino acids. CDR3 amino acids: CASSPVGGDEQYF. CDR3 nucleotides: TGTGCCAGCTCACCCGTGGGGGGGGACGAGCAGTACTTC. The entire variable domain, with the rest obtained from reference TRBV18 and TRBJ2-7, is as follows: NAGVMQNPRHLVRRRGQEARLRCSPMKGHSHVYWYRQLPEEGLKFMVYLQKENIIDESGMPKERFSAEFPKEGPSILRIQQVVRGDSAAYFCASSPVGGDEQYFGPGTRLTVT.

J is TRBJ2-5 and V is TRBV7-9; 9 bases are a match to TRBD2. Germline CDR1 and CDR2: SEHNR and FQNEAQ (reference sequence). Trimming cost V 5 bases and J 1 base; bases outside gene matches: 11. The CDR3 runs to 17 residues. CDR3 sequence (DNA): TGTGCCAGCAGCCTAGGAGAGGGCGGGGGGGCCCAAGAGACCCAGTACTTC. Translation gives CASSLGEGGGAQETQYF.

V gene TRBV28 combines with J gene TRBJ2-3; 7 nucleotides align to TRBD2. The CDR3 totals 15 residues. Germline loops: CDR1 MDHEN, CDR2 SYDVKM. After removal of 5 bases from V and 1 base from J, the junction contained 6 bases not matched to a gene. The CDR3 sequence is CASSLTSVGTDTQYF. For the CDR3, the DNA is TGTGCCAGCAGTCTCACTAGCGTCGGCACAGATACGCAGTATTTT.

This sequence joins TRBV15 and TRBJ2-3; D uncertain. Deletions cut 0 bases from V and 1 base from J, with 5 bases between. Germline V gives CDR1 LNHNV, CDR2 YYDKDF (reference sequence). The CDR3 has 14 amino acids. The CDR3 nucleotides are TGTGCCACCAGCAGAGACACTCGCACAGATACGCAGTATTTT. This codes for CATSRDTRTDTQYF.

The CDR3 is CASSLSVGRGSYNEQFF. Written as DNA, the CDR3 is TGTGCCAGCAGTTTATCAGTTGGGAGGGGAAGCTACAATGAGCAGTTCTTC. V usage is TRBV28 and J usage is TRBJ2-1, with TRBD2 matching 7 bases. Germline V lookup: CDR1 MDHEN, CDR2 SYDVKM. Trimming cost V 1 base and J 3 bases; bases outside gene matches: 9. There are 17 residues in the CDR3.

The V and J genes are TRBV2 and TRBJ2-2, with TRBD2 as a possible D gene (5 bases). The CDR3 length is 14 residues. V lost 8 bases to trimming and J lost 8 bases, with 18 bases between them. Germline loops: CDR1 SNHLY, CDR2 FYNNEI. The CDR3 is CASSTAGFIGELFF. The DNA of the CDR3 is TGTGCCAGCTCGACCGCGGGTTTTATAGGGGAGCTGTTTTTT. The full variable domain, with the rest looked up from reference TRBV2 and TRBJ2-2, is EPEVTQTPSHQVTQMGQEVILRCVPISNHLYFYWYRQILGQKVEFLVSFYNNEISEKSEIFDDQFSVERPDGSNFTLKIRSTKLEDSAMYFCASSTAGFIGELFFGEGSRLTVL.

The chain has TRBV28 and TRBJ2-1, with D uncertain. The CDR3 consists of 16 residues. CDR1 and CDR2 (germline): MDHEN, SYDVKM. Between the trimmed V and J ends, which lost 3 bases and 5 bases, there was a span of 17 bases. The CDR3 bases are TGTGCCAGCAGTTTTCCTGACTCGTTACTCAACAATGAGCAGTTCTTC. Its translation: CASSFPDSLLNNEQFF.

J is TRBJ2-1 and V is TRBV10-3; 11 nucleotides line up with TRBD2. CDR1 and CDR2 (germline): ENHRY, SYGVKD. The CDR3 has 17 residues. With 4 bases clipped from V and 2 bases from J, the junction kept 7 bases outside the gene matches. The CDR3 DNA reads as TGTGCCATCAGTGTACTAACTAGCGGGGGTACCTACAATGAGCAGTTCTTC. Translated: CAISVLTSGGTYNEQFF.

The CDR3 here is CASRSLAGNTEAFF. The CDR3 DNA sequence: TGTGCCAGCAGAAGTCTGGCGGGCAACACTGAAGCTTTCTTT. The V and J genes are TRBV6-5 and TRBJ1-1; D unresolved. The CDR3 has 14 amino acids. Deletions cut 6 bases from V and 2 bases from J, with 13 bases between. Germline V CDR1 and CDR2: MNHEY, SVGAGI.

This chain links TRBV28 with TRBJ2-5; TRBD1 might be the D (5 bases). Trimming took off 7 bases at V and 2 bases at J, with 14 bases between the two ends. CDR3 length: 14 residues. Looked up from germline, CDR1 is MDHEN and CDR2 is SYDVKM. In DNA form, the CDR3 reads TGTGCCAGCACGATCAGGGCCCTACAAGAGACCCAGTACTTC. Amino acid sequence: CASTIRALQETQYF.

The genes are TRBV7-9 and TRBJ2-7; 7 bases map to TRBD2. The CDR3 totals 15 residues. Germline values: CDR1 SEHNR, CDR2 FQNEAQ (reference sequence). V trimming: 7 bases; J trimming: 6 bases; junction bases outside the gene matches: 15. The CDR3 DNA reads TGTGCCAGCACTCAAACTCGGGGGGTAGGAGGCGAGCAGTACTTC. Translation: CASTQTRGVGGEQYF.

The chain links TRBV5-4 to TRBJ2-7; tentative D call: TRBD2 (5 bases). The CDR3 is 15 amino acids. V was cut by 3 bases and J by 3 bases, with 16 bases left in between. Per the germline V gene, CDR1 is SGHNT and CDR2 is YYREEE (reference sequence). CDR3 in amino acids: CASSSGRRSGYEQYF. CDR3 in DNA: TGTGCCAGCAGCTCGGGCCGACGGAGCGGCTACGAGCAGTACTTC.